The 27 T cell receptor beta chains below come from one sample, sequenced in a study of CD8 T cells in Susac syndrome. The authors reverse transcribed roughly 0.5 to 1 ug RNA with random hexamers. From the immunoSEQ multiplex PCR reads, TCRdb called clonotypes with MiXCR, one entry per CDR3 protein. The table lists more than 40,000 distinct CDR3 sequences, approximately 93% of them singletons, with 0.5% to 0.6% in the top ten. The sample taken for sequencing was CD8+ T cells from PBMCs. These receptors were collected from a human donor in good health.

The chain's CDR3 is CASSLERGSHYGYTF. The CDR3 nucleotides read TGTGCCAGCAGCTTAGAGCGGGGCAGCCACTATGGCTACACCTTC. The genes are TRBV7-6 and TRBJ1-2; tentatively, D is TRBD1 (5 bases). Germline V lookup: CDR1 SGHVS, CDR2 FNYEAQ. V was cut by 1 base and J by 3 bases, with 12 bases left in between. CDR3 length: 15 amino acids.

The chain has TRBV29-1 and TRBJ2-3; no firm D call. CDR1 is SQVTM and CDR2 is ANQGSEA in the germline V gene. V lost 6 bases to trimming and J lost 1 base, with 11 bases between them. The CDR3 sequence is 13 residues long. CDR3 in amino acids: CSVPLLGTDTQYF. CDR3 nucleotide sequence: TGCAGCGTCCCCCTCCTGGGCACAGATACGCAGTATTTT.

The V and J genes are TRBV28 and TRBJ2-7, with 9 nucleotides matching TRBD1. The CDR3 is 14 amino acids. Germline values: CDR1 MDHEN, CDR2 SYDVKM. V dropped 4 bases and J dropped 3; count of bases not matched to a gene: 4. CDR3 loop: CASSSGQGDYEQYF. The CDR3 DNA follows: TGTGCCAGCAGTTCGGGACAGGGAGACTACGAGCAGTACTTC.

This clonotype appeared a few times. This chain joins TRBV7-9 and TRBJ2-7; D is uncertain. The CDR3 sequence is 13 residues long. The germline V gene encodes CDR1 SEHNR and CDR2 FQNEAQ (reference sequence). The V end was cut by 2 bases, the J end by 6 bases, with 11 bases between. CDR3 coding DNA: TGTGCCAGCAGCTTAAATCAAGGGATCGAGCAGTACTTC. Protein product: CASSLNQGIEQYF.

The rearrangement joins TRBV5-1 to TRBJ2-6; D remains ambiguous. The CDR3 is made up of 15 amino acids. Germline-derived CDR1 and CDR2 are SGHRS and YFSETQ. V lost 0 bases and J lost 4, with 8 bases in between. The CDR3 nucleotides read TGCGCCAGCAGCTTGGCACGGCTCGGGGCCAACGTCCTGACTTTC. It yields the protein CASSLARLGANVLTF.

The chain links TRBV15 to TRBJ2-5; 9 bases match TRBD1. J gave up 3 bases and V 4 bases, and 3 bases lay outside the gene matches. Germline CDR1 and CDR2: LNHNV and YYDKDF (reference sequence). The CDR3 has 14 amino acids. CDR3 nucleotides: TGTGCCACCAGCACGCGGACAGGGGAAGAGACCCAGTACTTC. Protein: CATSTRTGEETQYF.

CDR3 amino acids: CAISFVTGELFF. Written as DNA, the CDR3 is TGTGCCATTTCCTTTGTAACCGGGGAGCTGTTTTTT. The chain combines TRBV2 with TRBJ2-2; D is undetermined. Germline CDR1 reads SNHLY; CDR2 reads FYNNEI. Trimming stripped 10 bases from V and 5 bases from J, with 11 bases between. The CDR3 has 12 residues.

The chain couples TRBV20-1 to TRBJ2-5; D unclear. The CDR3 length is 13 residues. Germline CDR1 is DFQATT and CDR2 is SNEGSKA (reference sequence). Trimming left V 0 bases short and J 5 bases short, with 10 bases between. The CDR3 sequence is CSARETLWETQYF. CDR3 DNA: TGCAGTGCTAGAGAAACCCTTTGGGAGACCCAGTACTTC.

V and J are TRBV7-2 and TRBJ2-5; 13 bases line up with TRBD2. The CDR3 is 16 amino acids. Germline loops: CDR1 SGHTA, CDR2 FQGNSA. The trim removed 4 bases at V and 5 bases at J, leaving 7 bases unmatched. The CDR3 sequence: CASSSEGTSGTETQYF. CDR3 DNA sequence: TGTGCCAGCAGCTCAGAAGGGACTAGCGGGACGGAGACCCAGTACTTC.

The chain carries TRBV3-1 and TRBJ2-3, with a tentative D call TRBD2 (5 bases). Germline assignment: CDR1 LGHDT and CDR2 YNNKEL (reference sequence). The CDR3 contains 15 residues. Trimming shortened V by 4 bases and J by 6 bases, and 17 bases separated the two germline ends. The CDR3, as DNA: TGTGCCAGCAGCCTAAGCGGCTCTCCTGGGGATACGCAGTATTTT. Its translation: CASSLSGSPGDTQYF.

CDR3 amino acids: CASSMTDGEQYF. CDR3 nucleotides: TGTGCCAGTAGTATGACTGACGGCGAGCAGTACTTC. This chain uses TRBV19 with TRBJ2-7; D gene unclear. With 3 bases removed from V and 6 bases from J, the gap between germline ends came to 9 bases. The CDR3 is 12 amino acids. Germline V CDR1 and CDR2: LNHDA, SQIVND (reference sequence).

The CDR3 coding sequence is TGTGCCAGCAGCCCTGCCCACAATTACGAGCAGTACTTC. Amino acid sequence: CASSPAHNYEQYF. The chain is built from TRBV7-9 and TRBJ2-7; unclear D gene. This CDR3 is built from 13 residues. V lost 5 bases and J lost 4, with 12 bases in between. The germline gives CDR1 SEHNR, CDR2 FQNEAQ (reference sequence).

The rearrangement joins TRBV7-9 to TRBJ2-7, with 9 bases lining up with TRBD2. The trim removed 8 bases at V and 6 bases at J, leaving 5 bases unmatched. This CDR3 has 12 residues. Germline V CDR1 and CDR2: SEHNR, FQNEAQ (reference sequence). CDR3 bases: TGTGCCAGCGCGGGAGGGTCGGGCGAGCAGTACTTC. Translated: CASAGGSGEQYF.

The CDR3: CASSHSLSPGPTDTQYF. CDR3 in DNA: TGTGCCAGCAGCCACTCATTAAGTCCCGGGCCGACAGATACGCAGTATTTT. The gene calls are TRBV7-2 and TRBJ2-3; no clear D. Germline V gene sequence: CDR1 SGHTA, CDR2 FQGNSA. V lost 5 bases and J lost 3, with 21 bases in between. This CDR3 is 17 amino acids long.

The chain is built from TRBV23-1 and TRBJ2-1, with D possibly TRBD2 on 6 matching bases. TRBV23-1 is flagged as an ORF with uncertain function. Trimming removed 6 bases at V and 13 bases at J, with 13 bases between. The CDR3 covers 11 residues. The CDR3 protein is CASRQGRQQFF. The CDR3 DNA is TGCGCCAGCAGGCAAGGGAGGCAACAGTTCTTC.

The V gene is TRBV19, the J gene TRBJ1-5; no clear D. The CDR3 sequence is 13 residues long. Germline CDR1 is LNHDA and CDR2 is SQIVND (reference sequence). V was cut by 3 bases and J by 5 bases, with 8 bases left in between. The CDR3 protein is CASSIYSYQPQHF. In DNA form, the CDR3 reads TGTGCCAGTAGTATCTACAGTTATCAGCCCCAGCATTTT.

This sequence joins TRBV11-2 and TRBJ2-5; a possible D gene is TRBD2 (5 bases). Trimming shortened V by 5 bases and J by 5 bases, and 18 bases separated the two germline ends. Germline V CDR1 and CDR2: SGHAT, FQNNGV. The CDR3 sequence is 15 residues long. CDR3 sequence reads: CASSPERMSGETQYF. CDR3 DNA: TGTGCCAGCAGCCCCGAGCGGATGTCGGGGGAGACCCAGTACTTC.

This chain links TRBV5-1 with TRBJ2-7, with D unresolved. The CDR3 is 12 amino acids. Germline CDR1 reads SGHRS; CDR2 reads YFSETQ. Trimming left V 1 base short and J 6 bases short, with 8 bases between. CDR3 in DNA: TGCGCCAGCAGCTTGTATTCAGGCGAGCAGTACTTC. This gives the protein CASSLYSGEQYF.

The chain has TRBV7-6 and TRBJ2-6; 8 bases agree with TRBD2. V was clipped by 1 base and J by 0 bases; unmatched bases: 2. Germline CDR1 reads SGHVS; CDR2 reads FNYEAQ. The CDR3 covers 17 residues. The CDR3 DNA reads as TGTGCCAGCAGCTTAGGTAGCGGGACCTCTGGGGCCAACGTCCTGACTTTC. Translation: CASSLGSGTSGANVLTF.

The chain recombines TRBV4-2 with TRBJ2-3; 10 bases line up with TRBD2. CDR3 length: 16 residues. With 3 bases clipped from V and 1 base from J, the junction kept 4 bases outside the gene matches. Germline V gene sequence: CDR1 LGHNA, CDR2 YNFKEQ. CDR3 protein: CASSQIAGGGTDTQYF. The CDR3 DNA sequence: TGTGCCAGCAGCCAGATAGCGGGAGGTGGCACAGATACGCAGTATTTT.

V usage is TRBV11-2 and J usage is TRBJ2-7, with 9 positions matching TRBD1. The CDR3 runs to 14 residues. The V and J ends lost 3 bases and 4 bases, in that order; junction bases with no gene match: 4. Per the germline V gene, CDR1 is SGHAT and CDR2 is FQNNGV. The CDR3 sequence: CASSFGTGNYEQYF. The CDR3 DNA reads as TGTGCCAGCAGCTTCGGGACAGGGAATTACGAGCAGTACTTC.

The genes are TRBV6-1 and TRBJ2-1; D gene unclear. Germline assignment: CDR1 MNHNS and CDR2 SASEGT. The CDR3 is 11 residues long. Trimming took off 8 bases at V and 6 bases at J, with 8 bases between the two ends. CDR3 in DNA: TGTGCCAGCCCTAGTGGCAATGAGCAGTTCTTC. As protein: CASPSGNEQFF.

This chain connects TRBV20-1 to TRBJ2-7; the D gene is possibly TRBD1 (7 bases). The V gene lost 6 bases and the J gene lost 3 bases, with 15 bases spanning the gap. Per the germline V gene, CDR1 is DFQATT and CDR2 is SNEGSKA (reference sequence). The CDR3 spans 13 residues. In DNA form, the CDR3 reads TGCAGTGCCGGGTTTCAGGGGGGCTACGAGCAGTACTTC. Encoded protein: CSAGFQGGYEQYF.

CDR3 nucleotides: TGTGCCAGCAGTTACTCCGTGACAAGTGAGCAGTTCTTC. It specifies CASSYSVTSEQFF. This rearrangement joins TRBV12-3 or TRBV12-4 to TRBJ2-1; D is unresolved. The CDR3 runs 13 residues. Trimming removed 4 bases from V and 9 bases from J, with 13 bases in between.

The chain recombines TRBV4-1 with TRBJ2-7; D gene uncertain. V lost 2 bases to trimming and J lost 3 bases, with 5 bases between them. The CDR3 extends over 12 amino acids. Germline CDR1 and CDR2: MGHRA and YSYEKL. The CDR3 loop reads CASSQNLYEQYF. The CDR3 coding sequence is TGCGCCAGCAGCCAAAATCTCTACGAGCAGTACTTC.

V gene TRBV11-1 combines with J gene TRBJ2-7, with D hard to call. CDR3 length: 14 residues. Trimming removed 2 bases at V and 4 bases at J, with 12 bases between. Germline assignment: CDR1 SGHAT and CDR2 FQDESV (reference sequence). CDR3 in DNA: TGTGCCAGCAGCTTACTAGGAGAAGGATACGAGCAGTACTTC. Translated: CASSLLGEGYEQYF.

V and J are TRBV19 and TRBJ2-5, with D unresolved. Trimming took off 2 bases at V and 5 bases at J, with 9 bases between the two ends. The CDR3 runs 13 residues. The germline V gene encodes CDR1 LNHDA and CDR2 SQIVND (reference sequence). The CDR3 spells CASSIWGGETQYF. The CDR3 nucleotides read TGTGCCAGTAGTATATGGGGTGGTGAGACCCAGTACTTC. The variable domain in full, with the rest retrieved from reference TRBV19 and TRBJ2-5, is DGGITQSPKYLFRKEGQNVTLSCEQNLNHDAMYWYRQDPGQGLRLIYYSQIVNDFQKGDIAEGYSVSREKKESFPLTVTSAQKNPTAFYLCASSIWGGETQYFGPGTRLLVL.